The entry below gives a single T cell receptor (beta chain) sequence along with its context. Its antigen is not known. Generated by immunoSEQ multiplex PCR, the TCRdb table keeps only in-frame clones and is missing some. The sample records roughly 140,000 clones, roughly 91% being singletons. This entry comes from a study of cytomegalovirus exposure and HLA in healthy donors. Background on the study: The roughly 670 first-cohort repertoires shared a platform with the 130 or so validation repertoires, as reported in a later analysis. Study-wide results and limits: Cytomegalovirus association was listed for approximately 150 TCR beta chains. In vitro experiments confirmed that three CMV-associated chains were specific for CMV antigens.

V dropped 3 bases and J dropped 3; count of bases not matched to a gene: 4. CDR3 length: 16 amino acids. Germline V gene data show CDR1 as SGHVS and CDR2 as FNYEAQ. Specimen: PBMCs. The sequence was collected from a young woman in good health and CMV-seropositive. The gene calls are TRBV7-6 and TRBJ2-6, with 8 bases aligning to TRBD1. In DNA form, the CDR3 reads TGTGCCAGCAGCTTGGGACAGGTAGTTGGGGCCAACGTCCTGACTTTC. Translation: CASSLGQVVGANVLTF.